The table lists the clone carrying this T cell receptor (beta chain) with a few counts. What it binds is not known. The sample originates from a study of cytomegalovirus exposure and HLA in healthy donors. Across the whole study: Prior work identified 117 million unique TCR beta sequences in approximately 180 million T cells.

The PCR used 60 Vbeta and 13 Jbeta primers. Original data processing: An analysis performed later counted roughly 80 million unique TCR beta chains (roughly 11 million of them shared). The repertoire was sequenced with immunoSEQ multiplex PCR; TCRdb's copy has only in-frame clones and lacks some. V and J calls and clone size are those listed in that table; D and trimming were worked out from the DNA. The data show about 160,000 clones, with approximately 78% seen just once and about 1.9% held by the top ten. CDR3 length equals 14 residues. Germline CDR1 KGHSH, CDR2 LQKENI. V trimming: 4 bases; J trimming: 3 bases; junction bases outside the gene matches: 2. Findings and limits, study-wide: Reportedly, diagnosis of cytomegalovirus status by the classifier showed high specificity and sensitivity. For most TCR beta V segments, an earlier analysis put the productive rate at about 87% or about 30% of the time.

V gene TRBV18 combines with J gene TRBJ2-2; 7 nucleotides match TRBD2. Sequencing input: PBMCs. This TCR derives from a woman younger than 35 in good health and CMV-seronegative. The CDR3 sequence is CASSQAGDTGELFF. The CDR3 DNA reads TGTGCCAGCTCACAGGCGGGGGACACCGGGGAGCTGTTTTTT.